These T cell receptor beta chains were read from a single sample in a study of cytomegalovirus exposure and HLA in healthy donors. Data came from immunoSEQ multiplex PCR; TCRdb stores just in-frame clones and leaves some out. The sample lists some 150,000 clones, about 83% seen once, with 4% in the top ten. Specimen: PBMCs. Source of these receptors: a middle-aged woman in good health and CMV-seronegative. Both conserved end residues are part of each CDR3. The D gene is left open where the match is weak. Rows give clone size only sometimes, using once, few, many, or a class for an expanded clone.

>TRBJ2-5|TRBD1|TRBV28|NA
TGTGCCAGCAGTACCTGGGACAGCCAAGAGACCCAGTACTTC
CASSTWDSQETQYF
>TRBJ2-4|NA|TRBV30|NA
TGTGCCTCCTTTGACAGGACGGGGAACATTCAGTACTTC
CASFDRTGNIQYF
>TRBJ2-7|TRBD1|TRBV18|NA
TGTGCCAGCTCCAACACAGGGGGCAACGAGCAGTACTTC
CASSNTGGNEQYF
>TRBJ1-5|NA|TRBV10-1|NA
TGCGCCAGCAGCCCATCCCGGGTAGGGGCCCAGCATTTT
CASSPSRVGAQHF
>TRBJ1-4|TRBD1|TRBV28|NA
TGTGCCAGCGGCCTGACAGGGTCTAATGAAAAACTGTTTTTT
CASGLTGSNEKLFF
>TRBJ1-5|NA|TRBV9|NA
TGTGCCAGCAGCGTGGGGGCTGGGAATCAGCCCCAGCATTTT
CASSVGAGNQPQHF
>TRBJ2-4|TRBD1|TRBV10-3|many
TGTGCCATACAACAGGGGGCCAAAAACATTCAGTACTTC
CAIQQGAKNIQYF
>TRBJ2-3|TRBD2|TRBV4-2|NA
TGTGCCAGCAGCCAAGATCGAGGGACTAGCGGGCGGGGTACGCAGTATTTT
CASSQDRGTSGRGTQYF
>TRBJ1-1|TRBD1|TRBV14|NA
TGTGCCAGCAGCCAAGTGGACAGGCCTGGCGCTTTCTTT
CASSQVDRPGAFF
>TRBJ2-3|NA|TRBV2|NA
TGTGCCAGCAAACCAGGGGCCGACACAGATACGCAGTATTTT
CASKPGADTDTQYF
>TRBJ2-3|TRBD1|TRBV5-4|NA
TGTGCCAGCAGCCGGGGACAGGCTAGCACAGATACGCAGTATTTT
CASSRGQASTDTQYF
>TRBJ2-7|NA|TRBV13|NA
TGTGCCAGCAGCTTAGGAGGGGCTGGCAGAGCCTACGAGCAGTACTTC
CASSLGGAGRAYEQYF
>TRBJ2-7|NA|TRBV7-8|few
TGTGCCAGCAGCTTAGCGCGGCAGGGATTTAACTCCTACGAGCAGTACTTC
CASSLARQGFNSYEQYF
>TRBJ2-7|TRBD2|TRBV7-9|once
TGTGCCAGCAGCCCTTGGCGGGGGGGAGGGGAGCAGTACTTC
CASSPWRGGGEQYF
>TRBJ2-7|TRBD1|TRBV19|NA
TGTGCCAGTAGTACGCACAGGGGCGGCGAGCAGTACTTC
CASSTHRGGEQYF
>TRBJ2-5|TRBD2|TRBV5-1|NA
TGCGCCAGCAGCGTGGTAGCGGGCGGGAAAACCCAGTACTTC
CASSVVAGGKTQYF
>TRBJ1-2|NA|TRBV2|NA
TGTGCCAGCAGTGAAATCAGGGGCAACTATGGCTACACCTTC
CASSEIRGNYGYTF
>TRBJ2-7|NA|TRBV2|NA
TGTGCCAGCAGTGAAGGGACTTCCTACGAGCAGTACTTC
CASSEGTSYEQYF
>TRBJ2-1|NA|TRBV27|NA
TGTGCCAGCAGCGGACACCTCTCCTACAATGAGCAGTTCTTC
CASSGHLSYNEQFF
>TRBJ2-2|TRBD2|TRBV6-5|NA
TGTGCCAGCAGTTTTAGGGAGGGCCGCACCGGGGAGCTGTTTTTT
CASSFREGRTGELFF
>TRBJ2-2|NA|TRBV7-9|once
TGTGCCAGCAGCTTATCAGGGTTTGGCGGGGAGCTGTTTTTT
CASSLSGFGGELFF
>TRBJ2-5|TRBD1|TRBV5-1|once
TGCGCCAGCAGCTTGTCCTCATGGACAGGGGGTGAGGAGACCCAGTACTTC
CASSLSSWTGGEETQYF
>TRBJ1-5|NA|TRBV28|few
TGTGCCAGCAGTTTTTTCCGGGGGGCGTTATTCGATCAGCCCCAGCATTTT
CASSFFRGALFDQPQHF
>TRBJ1-1|NA|TRBV5-5|NA
TGTGCCAGCAGCTTGGGACTGTCGAACACTGAAGCTTTCTTT
CASSLGLSNTEAFF
>TRBJ2-7|TRBD1|TRBV11-2|NA
TGTGCCAGCAGCTCGCTAGTAGGGACAGGGACCAGCTCCTACGAGCAGTACTTC
CASSSLVGTGTSSYEQYF
>TRBJ2-1|NA|TRBV10-3|NA
TGTGCCATCAGTGAGTCGACAGGTGCTGCGGGCTACAATGAGCAGTTCTTC
CAISESTGAAGYNEQFF
>TRBJ1-4|NA|TRBV11-3|few
TGTGCCAGCAGCTCGGGGGAAGGGACAACTAATGAAAAACTGTTTTTT
CASSSGEGTTNEKLFF
>TRBJ1-2|NA|TRBV7-9|NA
TGTGCCAGCAGCTCCGAGGTAGGGGTTTCAGGCTATGGCTACACCTTC
CASSSEVGVSGYGYTF
>TRBJ2-7|TRBD1|TRBV6-6|NA
TGTGCCAGCAGTTACTCGCCGGGACAGGGGGCGGGCGAGCAGTACTTC
CASSYSPGQGAGEQYF
>TRBJ2-7|NA|TRBV10-3|NA
TGTGCCATCAGTGGACTTAACGATGAGCAGTACTTC
CAISGLNDEQYF
>TRBJ2-5|NA|TRBV5-1|NA
TGCGCCAGCCGCCCGGCGGGGCAAGAGACCCAGTACTTC
CASRPAGQETQYF
>TRBJ2-1|TRBD2|TRBV11-3|NA
TGTGCCAGCAGCAACCGTGGGGGAGGGTTGGGTGAGCAGTTCTTC
CASSNRGGGLGEQFF
>TRBJ2-4|NA|TRBV5-1|once
TGCGCCAGCAGCTTGGGTCAGGGGAGGGACATTCAGTACTTC
CASSLGQGRDIQYF
>TRBJ2-7|NA|TRBV5-1|NA
TGCGCCAGCAGGGGTGACGGGACAACAACCTACGAGCAGTACTTC
CASRGDGTTTYEQYF
>TRBJ2-7|TRBD2|TRBV6-6|once
TGTGCCAGCAGTTCCCACGTACTAGCGGACCTCTACGAGCAGTACTTC
CASSSHVLADLYEQYF
>TRBJ1-6|NA|TRBV5-1|NA
TGCGCCAGCAGCTTGGGACCCAGGGACACCTATAATTCACCCCTCCACTTT
CASSLGPRDTYNSPLHF
>TRBJ2-7|NA|TRBV5-4|NA
TGTGCCAGCAGCTTGGACACAGGGTTTAGCTCCTACGAGCAGTACTTC
CASSLDTGFSSYEQYF